These 2 T cell receptor beta chains share one sample of origin, sequenced in a study of identical twins (dated by TCRdb to about 2016). The library was produced with 5' RACE. The listed sequencing device is Illumina HiSeq 2000. TCRdb handled the public reads itself, with Q25 trimming in fastp and clone calling in MiXCR, and kept productive beta chains. Every CDR3 protein is listed once, alongside the most common genes and DNA of its rows. In all, the sample holds approximately 220,000 distinct CDR3 sequences, and 6.5% to 9% of those were seen once. Jointly, the top ten make up about 5.6% of the sample. The same data also contributed to another study, on yellow fever vaccine responses in identical twins.

The material sequenced was CD8+ T cells sorted from blood. These receptors all come from a woman younger than 35 in good health.

This clonotype was picked up a small number of times. The CDR3 nucleotides read TGTGCCAGCAGTTACGGTTCTAACTACGAGCAGTACGTC. Protein product: CASSYGSNYEQYV. The chain recombines TRBV6-6 with TRBJ2-7; unclear D gene. CDR1 and CDR2 (germline): MNHNY, SVGAGI (reference sequence). This CDR3 comprises 13 residues. V lost 2 bases to trimming and J lost 3 bases, with 8 bases between them.

The rearrangement joins TRBV29-1 to TRBJ2-7, with a tentative D call TRBD1 (6 bases). Trimming shortened V by 0 bases and J by 0 bases, and 12 bases separated the two germline ends. Germline V gene sequence: CDR1 SQVTM, CDR2 ANQGSEA. This CDR3 region has 15 residues. DNA of the CDR3: TGCAGCGTTGAAGATTTGCAGGGGATCTCCTACGAGCAGTACTTC. This gives the protein CSVEDLQGISYEQYF.